The 8 T cell receptor beta chains listed next were all sequenced from one sample in a study of cytomegalovirus exposure and HLA in healthy donors. Measured with immunoSEQ multiplex PCR; TCRdb has only the in-frame clones, and not every one. The data contain around 140,000 clones, over 90% of them singletons. Material: PBMCs. The receptors stem from a man aged 18-30 years in good health and CMV-seropositive.

The chain couples TRBV27 to TRBJ2-1; 13 bases fit TRBD2. Trimming cost V 5 bases and J 8 bases; bases outside gene matches: 9. The CDR3 is 16 amino acids. Germline CDR1 is MNHEY and CDR2 is SMNVEV (reference sequence). The CDR3 sequence is CASSPWTSGSIYEQFF. The CDR3 nucleotides are TGTGCCAGCAGTCCTTGGACTAGCGGGAGTATCTATGAGCAGTTCTTC.

V gene TRBV6-1 combines with J gene TRBJ2-1, with TRBD2 matching 8 bases. The CDR3 has 16 residues. V trimming: 4 bases; J trimming: 4 bases; junction bases outside the gene matches: 9. Germline loops: CDR1 MNHNS, CDR2 SASEGT. CDR3 residues: CASSAGNSGVYNEQFF. The CDR3 DNA reads TGTGCCAGCAGTGCGGGAAATAGCGGGGTTTACAATGAGCAGTTCTTC.

The V call is TRBV30, the J call TRBJ2-6; TRBD2 aligns across 7 bases. Germline CDR1 is GTSNPN and CDR2 is SVGIG (reference sequence). CDR3 length: 16 residues. J was trimmed by 2 bases and V by 7 bases; bases with no gene match: 11. The CDR3 bases are TGTGCCTCCAAGGGAGGGTGGGCTCCTGGGGCCAACGTCCTGACTTTC. It yields the protein CASKGGWAPGANVLTF. The full variable domain, rest sourced from reference TRBV30 and TRBJ2-6, is SQTIHQWPATLVQPVGSPLSLECTVEGTSNPNLYWYRQAAGRGLQLLFYSVGIGQISSEVPQNLSASRPQDRQFILSSKKLLLSDSGFYLCASKGGWAPGANVLTFGAGSRLTVL.

The gene calls are TRBV5-1 and TRBJ2-1, with a weak D call TRBD2 (6 bases). With 4 bases removed from V and 7 bases from J, the gap between germline ends came to 18 bases. Germline V gives CDR1 SGHRS, CDR2 YFSETQ. This CDR3 has 15 residues. The chain's CDR3 is CASSPWTTDKNEQFF. CDR3 coding DNA: TGCGCCAGCAGCCCGTGGACTACGGACAAAAATGAGCAGTTCTTC. The whole variable domain, remainder taken from reference TRBV5-1 and TRBJ2-1, is KAGVTQTPRYLIKTRGQQVTLSCSPISGHRSVSWYQQTPGQGLQFLFEYFSETQRNKGNFPGRFSGRQFSNSRSEMNVSTLELGDSALYLCASSPWTTDKNEQFFGPGTRLTVL.

This clone occurred once. The gene calls are TRBV4-1 and TRBJ2-1; 8 bases line up with TRBD2. The CDR3 is 16 amino acids. CDR1 and CDR2 (germline): MGHRA, YSYEKL. V gave up 2 bases and J gave up 4 bases; unmatched junction bases: 7. The DNA of the CDR3 is TGCGCCAGCAGCCAACGGACTAGCCCGGTATACAATGAGCAGTTCTTC. Protein product: CASSQRTSPVYNEQFF.

This clone occurred once. The J gene is TRBJ2-1, the V gene TRBV10-3, with D perhaps matching TRBD2 (6 bases). The V end lost 0 bases, the J end lost 7 bases, and 10 bases lay between the germline ends. The CDR3 extends over 14 amino acids. Germline CDR1 is ENHRY and CDR2 is SYGVKD. The CDR3 sequence: CAISESLARNEQFF. For the CDR3, the DNA is TGTGCCATCAGTGAGTCACTAGCTCGGAATGAGCAGTTCTTC.

The chain carries TRBV29-1 and TRBJ2-1, with TRBD2 matching 9 bases. V was clipped by 8 bases and J by 4 bases; unmatched bases: 6. CDR1 and CDR2 from the germline V gene are SQVTM and ANQGSEA. CDR3 length: 13 residues. The CDR3 nucleotides read TGCAGCTTCCGACTAGCGGTTTACAATGAGCAGTTCTTC. Translated: CSFRLAVYNEQFF.

The V gene is TRBV6-1, the J gene TRBJ1-1; perhaps TRBD1 as D (6 bases). Looked up from germline, CDR1 is MNHNS and CDR2 is SASEGT. The length of the CDR3 is 14 residues. The germline V and J ends were trimmed by 4 bases and 5 bases, with 14 bases remaining between them. The CDR3 DNA reads as TGTGCCAGCAGTGTAGGGGGTACGAGTACTGAAGCTTTCTTT. This sequence encodes CASSVGGTSTEAFF.